This record looks at one TCR beta chain sequence and its context. The sample is drawn from a study of OX40 agonist ivuxolimab in advanced cancers. Across the study: Mean age approximately 55 years, range roughly 20 to 85; about 85% male.

TCRdb's table, derived via immunoSEQ multiplex PCR, lists solely in-frame clones and lacks some. Seen here are about 17,000 clones, roughly 84% observed once, and the top ten hold around 15%. The CDR3 spans 13 residues. Between the trimmed V and J ends, which lost 3 bases and 11 bases, there was a span of 13 bases. Per germline, CDR1 SNHLY and CDR2 FYNNEI. The chain has TRBV2 and TRBJ2-2; D perhaps matches TRBD2 (5 bases). Sample: CD4+ or CD8+ T cells sorted from blood, taken in a trial of the OX40 agonist ivuxolimab. The TCR sequence derives from an adult with an advanced solid tumor such as melanoma, head and neck, liver or kidney cancer. The CDR3 reads CASSEYWTHELFF. In DNA form, the CDR3 reads TGTGCCAGCAGTGAGTACTGGACTCATGAGCTGTTTTTT.